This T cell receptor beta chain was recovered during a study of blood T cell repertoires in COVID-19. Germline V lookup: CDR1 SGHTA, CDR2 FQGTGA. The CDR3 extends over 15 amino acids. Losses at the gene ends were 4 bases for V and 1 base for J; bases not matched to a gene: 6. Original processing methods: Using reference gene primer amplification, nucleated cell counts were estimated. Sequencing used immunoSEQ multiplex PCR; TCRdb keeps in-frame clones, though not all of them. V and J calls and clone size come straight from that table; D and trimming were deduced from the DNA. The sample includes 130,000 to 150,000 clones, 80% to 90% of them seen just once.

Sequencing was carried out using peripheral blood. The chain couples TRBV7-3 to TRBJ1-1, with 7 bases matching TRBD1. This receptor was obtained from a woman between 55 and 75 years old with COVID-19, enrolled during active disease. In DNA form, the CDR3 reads TGTGCCAGCAGCTCCCCGAACAGGGGGAACACTGAAGCTTTCTTT. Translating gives CASSSPNRGNTEAFF.